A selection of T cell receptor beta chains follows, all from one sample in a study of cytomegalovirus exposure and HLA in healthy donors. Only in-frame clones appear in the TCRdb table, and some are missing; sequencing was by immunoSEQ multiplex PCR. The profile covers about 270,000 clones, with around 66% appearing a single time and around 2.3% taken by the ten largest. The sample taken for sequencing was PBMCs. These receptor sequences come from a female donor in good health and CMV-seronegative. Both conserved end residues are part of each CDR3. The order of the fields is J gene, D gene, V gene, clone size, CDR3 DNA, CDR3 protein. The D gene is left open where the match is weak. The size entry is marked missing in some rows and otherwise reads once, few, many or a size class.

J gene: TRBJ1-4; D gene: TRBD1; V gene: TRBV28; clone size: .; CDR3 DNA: TGTGCCAGCAGCCGTACAGGGGGCTGGGGTGAAAAACTGTTTTTT; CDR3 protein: CASSRTGGWGEKLFF
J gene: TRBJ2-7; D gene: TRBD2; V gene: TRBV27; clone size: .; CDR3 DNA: TGTGCCAGCAGGGATCTAGCGGGAGGGCCCTACGAGCAGTACTTC; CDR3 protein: CASRDLAGGPYEQYF
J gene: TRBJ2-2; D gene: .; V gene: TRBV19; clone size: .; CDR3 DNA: TGTGCCAGTAGCTCCCACAGGGACACCGGGGAGCTGTTTTTT; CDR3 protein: CASSSHRDTGELFF
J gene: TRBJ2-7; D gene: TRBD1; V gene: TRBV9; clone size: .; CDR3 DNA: TGTGCCAGCAGCGCCGGGACAGGGTTCTACGAGCAGTACTTC; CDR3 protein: CASSAGTGFYEQYF
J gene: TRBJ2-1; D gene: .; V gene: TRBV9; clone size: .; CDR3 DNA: TGTGCCAGCAGCCCGGCGGGGAGCTCCTACAATGAGCAGTTCTTC; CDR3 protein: CASSPAGSSYNEQFF
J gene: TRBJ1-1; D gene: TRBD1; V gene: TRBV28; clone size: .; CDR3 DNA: TGTGCCAGCAGTTTAGGGGGACAGGGGGGATCTGAAGCTTTCTTT; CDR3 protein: CASSLGGQGGSEAFF
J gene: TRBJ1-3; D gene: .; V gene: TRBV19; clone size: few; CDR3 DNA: TGTGCCACAAGACAGGATCCCTCTGGAAACACCATATATTTT; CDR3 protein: CATRQDPSGNTIYF
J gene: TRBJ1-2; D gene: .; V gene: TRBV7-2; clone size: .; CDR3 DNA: TGTGCCAGCGGCGCACGAAAAGGTGGGGGGGCCAGGGCCTATGGCTACACCTTC; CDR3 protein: CASGARKGGGARAYGYTF
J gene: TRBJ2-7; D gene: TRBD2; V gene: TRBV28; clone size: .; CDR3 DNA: TGTGCCAGCAGTTCCGGGACTAGCGGGACAGTCGAGCAGTACTTC; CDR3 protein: CASSSGTSGTVEQYF
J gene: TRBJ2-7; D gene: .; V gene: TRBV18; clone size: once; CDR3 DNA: TGTGCCAGCTCACCAGAGAACTACGAGCAGTACTTC; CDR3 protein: CASSPENYEQYF
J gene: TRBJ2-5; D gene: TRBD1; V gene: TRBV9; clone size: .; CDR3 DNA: TGTGCCAGCAGTGTCGGACAGGGCTGGGAGACCCAGTACTTC; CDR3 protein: CASSVGQGWETQYF
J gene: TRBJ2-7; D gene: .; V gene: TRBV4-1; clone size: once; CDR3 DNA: TGCGCCAGCAGCCAAGATTCCAGCCCGACTCAGATCCACGAGCAGTACTTC; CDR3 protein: CASSQDSSPTQIHEQYF
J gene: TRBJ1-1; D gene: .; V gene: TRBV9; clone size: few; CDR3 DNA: TGTGCCAGCAGCGCCACCCCTTCAAAGGAGGGCACTGAAGCTTTCTTT; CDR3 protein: CASSATPSKEGTEAFF
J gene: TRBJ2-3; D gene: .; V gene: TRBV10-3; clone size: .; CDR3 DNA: TGTGCCATCAGTGACGGTGGGGGGACAGATACGCAGTATTTT; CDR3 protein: CAISDGGGTDTQYF
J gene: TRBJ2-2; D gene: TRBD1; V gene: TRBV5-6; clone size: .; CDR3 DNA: TGTGCCAGCAGCTTTAGGGGGCCCGGGGAGCTGTTTTTT; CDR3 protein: CASSFRGPGELFF
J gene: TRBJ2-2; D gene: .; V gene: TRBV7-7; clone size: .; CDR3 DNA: TGTGCTAGCAGCTTAGGCGGGACGGCCGGGGAGCTGTTTTTT; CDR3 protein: CASSLGGTAGELFF
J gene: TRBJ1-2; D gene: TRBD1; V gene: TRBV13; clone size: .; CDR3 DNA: TGTGCCAGCAGCGCCTCAGACAGGGCGCACTATGGCTACACCTTC; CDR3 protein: CASSASDRAHYGYTF
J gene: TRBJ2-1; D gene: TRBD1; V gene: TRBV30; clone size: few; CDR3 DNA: TGTGCCTGGCAAGTAGGGGGCATATACAATGAGCAGTTCTTC; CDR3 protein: CAWQVGGIYNEQFF
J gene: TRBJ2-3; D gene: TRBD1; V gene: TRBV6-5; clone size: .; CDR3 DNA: TGTGCCAGCAGATGGACAGGGGCCACAGATACGCAGTATTTT; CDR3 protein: CASRWTGATDTQYF
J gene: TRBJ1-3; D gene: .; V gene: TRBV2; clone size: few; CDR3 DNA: TGTGCCAGCACCCCGGGTGGAAACACCATATATTTT; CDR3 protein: CASTPGGNTIYF
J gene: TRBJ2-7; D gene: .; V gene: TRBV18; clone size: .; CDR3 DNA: TGTGCCAGCTCACCCTCCGCAGGGTTCGTCTACGAGCAGTACTTC; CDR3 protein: CASSPSAGFVYEQYF
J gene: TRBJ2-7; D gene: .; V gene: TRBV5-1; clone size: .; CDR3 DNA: TGCGCCAGCAGCTTTCGAGGGAGCTCCTACGAGCAGTACTTC; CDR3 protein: CASSFRGSSYEQYF
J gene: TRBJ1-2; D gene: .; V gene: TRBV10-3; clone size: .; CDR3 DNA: TGTGCCACCTACTTTGTTGCCTATGGCTACACCTTC; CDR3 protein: CATYFVAYGYTF
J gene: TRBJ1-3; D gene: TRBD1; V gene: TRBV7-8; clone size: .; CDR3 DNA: TGTGCCAGCAGCTTACCAAGACAGGGCACTGGAAACGCCATATATTTT; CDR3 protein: CASSLPRQGTGNAIYF
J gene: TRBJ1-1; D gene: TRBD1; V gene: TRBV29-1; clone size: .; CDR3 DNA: TGCAGCGCTCTGGACAGGCTCGCCACTGAAGCTTTCTTT; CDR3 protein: CSALDRLATEAFF
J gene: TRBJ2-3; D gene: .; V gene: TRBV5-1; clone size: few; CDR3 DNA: TGCGCCAGCAGCCCGGAGGGGAGGCCCACAGATACGCAGTATTTT; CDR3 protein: CASSPEGRPTDTQYF
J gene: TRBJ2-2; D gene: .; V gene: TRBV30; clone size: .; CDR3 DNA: TGTGCCTGGAGTGTACAATGGGGCTCCACCGGGGAGCTGTTTTTT; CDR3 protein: CAWSVQWGSTGELFF
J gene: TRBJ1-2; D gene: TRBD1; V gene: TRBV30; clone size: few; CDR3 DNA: TGTGCCGGACAGGGTAACTATGGCTACACCTTC; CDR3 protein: CAGQGNYGYTF
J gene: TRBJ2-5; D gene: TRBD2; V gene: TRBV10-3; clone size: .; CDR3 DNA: TGTGCCATCAGTGGTGCAAGCGGGAGGAGGGAGCAGTACTTC; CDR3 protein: CAISGASGRREQYF
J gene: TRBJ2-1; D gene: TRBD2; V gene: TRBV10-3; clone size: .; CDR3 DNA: TGTGCCATCAGCCCCGGGACTAGCGGGGCCAATGAGCAGTTCTTC; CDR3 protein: CAISPGTSGANEQFF
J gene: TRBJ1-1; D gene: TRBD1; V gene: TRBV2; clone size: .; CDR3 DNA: TGTGCCAGCAGTGAGGACAGGGACGCATTTTTAACAGAAGCTTTCTTT; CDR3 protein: CASSEDRDAFLTEAFF
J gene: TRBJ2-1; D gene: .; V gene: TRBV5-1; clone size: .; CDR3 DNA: TGCGCCAGCAGCTTAGGGGGAACGGGAGGTTCCTACAATGAGCAGTTCTTC; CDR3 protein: CASSLGGTGGSYNEQFF
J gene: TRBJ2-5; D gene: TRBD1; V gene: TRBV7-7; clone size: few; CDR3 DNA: TGTGCCAGCAGCTTAGGACAGGGCCAATGGTTGGAGACCCAGTACTTC; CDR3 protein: CASSLGQGQWLETQYF
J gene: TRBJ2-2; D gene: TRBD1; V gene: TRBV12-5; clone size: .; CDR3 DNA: TGTGCTAGTGGTCGGGACAGTCCGCCCGGGGAGCTGTTTTTT; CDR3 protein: CASGRDSPPGELFF
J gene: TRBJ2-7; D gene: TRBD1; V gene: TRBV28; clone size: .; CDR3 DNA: TGTGCCAGCAGTTCGCCGGGACAGGGTTTATACGAGCAGTACTTC; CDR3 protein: CASSSPGQGLYEQYF
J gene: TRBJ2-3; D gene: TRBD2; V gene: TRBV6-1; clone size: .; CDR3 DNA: TGTGCCAGCAGTGAAACGCTAGCGGGAGGCGGGTGGGCGGATACGCAGTATTTT; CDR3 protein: CASSETLAGGGWADTQYF
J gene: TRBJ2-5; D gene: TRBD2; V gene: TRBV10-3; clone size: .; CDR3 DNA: TGTGCCATCAGGATGACTAGCGAAGAGACCCAGTACTTC; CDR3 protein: CAIRMTSEETQYF
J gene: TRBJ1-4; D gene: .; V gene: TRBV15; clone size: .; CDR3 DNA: TGTGCCACCAGCAGAGAGCCACACGTGACAACTAATGAAAAACTGTTTTTT; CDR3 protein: CATSREPHVTTNEKLFF
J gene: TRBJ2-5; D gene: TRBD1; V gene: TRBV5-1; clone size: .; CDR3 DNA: TGCGCCAGCAGCTCGGGACAGGGGGCTGAGGAGACCCAGTACTTC; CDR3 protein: CASSSGQGAEETQYF
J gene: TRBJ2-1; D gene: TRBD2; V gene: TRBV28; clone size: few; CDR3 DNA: TGTGCCAGCAGAATAGCGGGGCCCAAGCAGTTCTTC; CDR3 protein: CASRIAGPKQFF